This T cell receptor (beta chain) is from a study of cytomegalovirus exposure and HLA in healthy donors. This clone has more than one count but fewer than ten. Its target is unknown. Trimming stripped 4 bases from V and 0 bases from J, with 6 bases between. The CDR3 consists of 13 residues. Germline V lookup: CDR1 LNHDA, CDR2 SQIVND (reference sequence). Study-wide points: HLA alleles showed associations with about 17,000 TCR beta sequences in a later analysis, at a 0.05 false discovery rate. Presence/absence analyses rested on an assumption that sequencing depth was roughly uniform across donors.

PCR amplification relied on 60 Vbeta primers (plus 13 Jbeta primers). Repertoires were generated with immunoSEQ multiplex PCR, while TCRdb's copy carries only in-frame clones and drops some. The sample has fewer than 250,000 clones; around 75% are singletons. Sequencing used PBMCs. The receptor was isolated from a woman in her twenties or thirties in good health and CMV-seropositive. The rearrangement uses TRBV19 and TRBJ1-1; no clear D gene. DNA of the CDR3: TGTGCCAGTAGTAGTTTTATGAACACTGAAGCTTTCTTT. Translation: CASSSFMNTEAFF.